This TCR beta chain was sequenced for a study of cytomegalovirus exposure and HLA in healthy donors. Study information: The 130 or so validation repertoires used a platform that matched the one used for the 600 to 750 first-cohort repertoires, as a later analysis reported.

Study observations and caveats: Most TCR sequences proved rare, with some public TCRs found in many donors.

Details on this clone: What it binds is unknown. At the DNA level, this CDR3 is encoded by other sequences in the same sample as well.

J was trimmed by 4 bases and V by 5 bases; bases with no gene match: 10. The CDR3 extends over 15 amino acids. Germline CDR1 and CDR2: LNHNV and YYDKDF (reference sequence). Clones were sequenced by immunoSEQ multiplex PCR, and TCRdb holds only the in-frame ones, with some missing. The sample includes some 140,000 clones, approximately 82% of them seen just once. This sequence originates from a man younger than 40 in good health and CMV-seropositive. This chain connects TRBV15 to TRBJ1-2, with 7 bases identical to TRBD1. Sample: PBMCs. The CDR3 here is CATSSGQAYFYGYTF. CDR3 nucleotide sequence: TGTGCCACCAGCTCAGGACAGGCATATTTCTATGGCTACACCTTC.